The 4 T cell receptor beta chains below come from one sample, sequenced in a study of immune cell composition in non-small cell lung cancer. Normal lung was sampled as far from the tumour as possible, at least 3 cm. Repertoires were generated with immunoSEQ multiplex PCR, while TCRdb's copy carries only in-frame clones and drops some. The table shows roughly 1,400 clones, with 60% to 70% occurring only once. The sample comprised non-adjacent lung tissue. The receptors were sampled from a human donor with non-small cell lung cancer.

The chain links TRBV10-3 to TRBJ1-1; 8 nucleotides match TRBD1. V lost 0 bases, J lost 5 bases, and 2 bases stayed unmatched. The length of the CDR3 is 14 residues. Germline CDR1 reads ENHRY; CDR2 reads SYGVKD. The CDR3 bases are TGTGCCATCAGTGAGTCAAACAGGGGGACTGAAGCTTTCTTT. It codes for CAISESNRGTEAFF.

The chain employs TRBV7-2 and TRBJ2-7; 9 nucleotides line up with TRBD1. The V gene's germline CDR1 is SGHTA and CDR2 FQGNSA. Trimming took 5 bases from V and 4 from J; bases not matched to a gene: 6. The CDR3 extends over 14 amino acids. The CDR3 DNA follows: TGTGCCAGCAGCCGGGACAGGGTTAGGTACGAGCAGTACTTC. This translates into CASSRDRVRYEQYF.

The chain employs TRBV6-5 and TRBJ2-2; 11 bases map to TRBD1. V shed 4 bases, J shed 4 bases, and the junction held 5 bases outside the gene matches. CDR1 is MNHEY and CDR2 is SVGAGI in the germline V gene. The length of the CDR3 is 16 residues. The CDR3 DNA is TGTGCCAGCAGTTTGGGGACAGGGGGTTTCACCGGGGAGCTGTTTTTT. Its protein product is CASSLGTGGFTGELFF.

The V gene is TRBV28, the J gene TRBJ2-2; 8 bases fit TRBD2. The CDR3 totals 18 residues. V lost 4 bases to trimming and J lost 0 bases; unmatched junction nucleotides: 10. In germline, CDR1 is MDHEN, CDR2 SYDVKM. CDR3 sequence: CASSSSVGRASNTGELFF. The CDR3 nucleotides are TGTGCCAGCAGTTCTTCAGTCGGGAGGGCGTCGAACACCGGGGAGCTGTTTTTT.